One sample yielded the 14 T cell receptor beta chains listed below, sequenced in a study of blood T cell repertoires in COVID-19. Sequencing was performed with immunoSEQ multiplex PCR; in TCRdb, only in-frame clones are kept and a portion is missing. The table records tens of thousands of clones, around 80% of them present only once. Sequencing used peripheral blood. The receptors derive from a man under 40 with COVID-19, enrolled during active disease.

The rearrangement uses TRBV6-5 and TRBJ2-1; TRBD1 agrees at 8 bases. Losses at the gene ends were 0 bases for V and 8 bases for J; bases not matched to a gene: 6. Germline V lookup: CDR1 MNHEY, CDR2 SVGAGI. This CDR3 has 15 residues. The CDR3 DNA reads TGTGCCAGCAGTTACTCTGGACAGGGCATGGATGAGCAGTTCTTC. The encoded protein is CASSYSGQGMDEQFF.

This chain connects TRBV7-8 to TRBJ2-1; weak D call: TRBD2 (6 bases). CDR3 size: 14 residues. V was shortened by 10 bases and J by 0 bases, with 13 bases between the two germline ends. From germline, CDR1 is SGHVS and CDR2 FQNEAQ. The DNA for the CDR3 is TGTGCCACCCTACCGGGAGTCTCCTACAATGAGCAGTTCTTC. Protein: CATLPGVSYNEQFF.

This chain links TRBV6-2 or TRBV6-3 with TRBJ2-5; D might be TRBD1 (6 bases). CDR1 MNHEY and CDR2 SVGEGT come from the germline V gene. The V gene lost 4 bases and the J gene lost 5 bases, with 14 bases spanning the gap. The CDR3 length is 14 residues. CDR3 region: CASSLDRREETQYF. CDR3 DNA sequence: TGTGCCAGCAGTTTGGACAGACGAGAGGAGACCCAGTACTTC.

The genes are TRBV7-6 and TRBJ2-3; TRBD2 matches 10 bases. The CDR3 consists of 16 residues. V was clipped by 3 bases and J by 2 bases; unmatched bases: 5. Germline values: CDR1 SGHVS, CDR2 FNYEAQ. For the CDR3, the DNA is TGTGCCAGCAGCTTCTCTAGCGGGAGCCACACAGATACGCAGTATTTT. Protein sequence: CASSFSSGSHTDTQYF.

This clone occurred a few times. The rearrangement joins TRBV6-4 to TRBJ1-1; no definite D call. The germline V and J ends were trimmed by 8 bases and 5 bases, with 12 bases remaining between them. The CDR3 has 12 residues. Germline lookup yields CDR1 MRHNA and CDR2 SNTAGT. As DNA, the CDR3 is TGTGCCAGCGATTCGGGGAGGACTGAAGCTTTCTTT. This encodes CASDSGRTEAFF.

The rearrangement joins TRBV13 to TRBJ2-7, with 11 bases that match TRBD2. The CDR3 is made up of 18 amino acids. The junction had 13 bases not matched to a gene; V was cut back by 4 bases and J by 2 bases. Per the germline V gene, CDR1 is PRHDT and CDR2 is FYEKMQ (reference sequence). The chain's CDR3 is CASSSPGLAGGSTYEQYF. The CDR3 region has the DNA TGTGCCAGCAGCTCGCCAGGGCTAGCGGGAGGCTCAACCTACGAGCAGTACTTC.

The V gene is TRBV10-3, the J gene TRBJ2-1; 8 positions agree with TRBD2. The ends lost 3 bases at V and 8 bases at J; junction bases unmatched: 15. This CDR3 is 17 amino acids long. CDR1 and CDR2 from the germline V gene are ENHRY and SYGVKD. CDR3 sequence (DNA): TGTGCCATCAGTGATGGCGGCGGGAGGCACATTTGGGATGAGCAGTTCTTC. Protein product: CAISDGGGRHIWDEQFF.

V gene TRBV6-5 combines with J gene TRBJ1-1; D may be TRBD1 (6 bases). The germline V and J ends were trimmed by 0 bases and 1 base, with 12 bases remaining between them. This CDR3 is built from 16 residues. The germline V gene encodes CDR1 MNHEY and CDR2 SVGAGI. This CDR3 reads CASSYSGHPSNTEAFF. CDR3 DNA: TGTGCCAGCAGTTACTCGGGACACCCGTCGAACACTGAAGCTTTCTTT.

J is TRBJ2-6 and V is TRBV5-6, with 9 bases lining up with TRBD1. This CDR3 is built from 16 residues. With V trimmed by 4 bases and J by 4 bases, 6 bases remained unmatched. Germline V lookup: CDR1 SGHDT, CDR2 YYEEEE. This chain's CDR3 is CASSLGTGTGANVLTF. Here the CDR3 DNA reads TGTGCCAGCAGCCTCGGGACAGGGACCGGGGCCAACGTCCTGACTTTC.

The chain recombines TRBV2 with TRBJ1-6; the D gene is possibly TRBD1 (6 bases). Per the germline V gene, CDR1 is SNHLY and CDR2 is FYNNEI. This CDR3 is built from 14 residues. Trimming took off 3 bases at V and 9 bases at J, with 12 bases between the two ends. The CDR3 DNA follows: TGTGCCAGCAGTGAGGGGGCGATCGCTTCACCCCTCCACTTT. Its protein product is CASSEGAIASPLHF.

This chain uses TRBV7-8 with TRBJ2-2; 9 nucleotides align to TRBD2. J was trimmed by 7 bases and V by 5 bases; bases with no gene match: 8. This CDR3 spans 15 amino acids. The germline gives CDR1 SGHVS, CDR2 FQNEAQ. The CDR3 nucleotides are TGTGCCAGCAGCCGAGCGGGACTAGCAAACGGGGAGCTGTTTTTT. Translated: CASSRAGLANGELFF. The full variable domain, its missing parts supplied by reference TRBV7-8 and TRBJ2-2, is GAGVSQSPRYKVAKRGQDVALRCDPISGHVSLFWYQQALGQGPEFLTYFQNEAQLDKSGLPSDRFFAERPEGSVSTLKIQRTQQEDSAVYLCASSRAGLANGELFFGEGSRLTVL.

CDR3 amino acids: CATSREGRGGPAGETQYF. As DNA, the CDR3 is TGTGCCACCAGCAGAGAGGGGCGGGGGGGCCCCGCAGGAGAGACCCAGTACTTC. This chain connects TRBV15 to TRBJ2-5; TRBD2 matches 9 bases. With 0 bases clipped from V and 4 bases from J, the junction kept 12 bases outside the gene matches. The CDR3 has 18 residues. Per the germline V gene, CDR1 is LNHNV and CDR2 is YYDKDF (reference sequence).

This sequence joins TRBV29-1 and TRBJ2-2, with TRBD1 as a possible D gene (6 bases). Germline values: CDR1 SQVTM, CDR2 ANQGSEA. CDR3 length: 13 residues. Trimming left V 8 bases short and J 1 base short, with 11 bases between. The chain's CDR3 is CSSRTENTGELFF. CDR3 DNA: TGCAGCTCGAGGACAGAGAACACCGGGGAGCTGTTTTTT.

This clone was detected only once. The J gene is TRBJ1-2, the V gene TRBV28, with TRBD1 identical over 7 bases. CDR3 length equals 15 residues. V lost 3 bases and J lost 8; bases outside the gene matches: 12. Germline V gene lookup returns CDR1 MDHEN and CDR2 SYDVKM. The CDR3 coding sequence is TGTGCCAGCAGTTTCTCCGGGACAGCTCCTTCGGGCTACACCTTC. Its protein product is CASSFSGTAPSGYTF.